This TCR beta chain was identified in a study of CXCR3-negative and CXCR3-positive naive CD8 T cells. Overall study findings and caveats: Both of the naive subsets showed about the same high diversity, but memory CD8+ cells had much less. CXCR3-expressing naive cells carried TRB CDR3s more hydrophobic than those of CXCR3-negative naive cells.

The germline CDR1 and CDR2 sequences are SEHNR and FQNEAQ (reference sequence). The CDR3 is 15 amino acids. 5' RACE with UMI labels generated the TRB cDNA libraries. After re-calling the 5' RACE reads, TCRdb lists one entry per CDR3 protein, DNA absent. This sample's table reports some 130,000 distinct CDR3 sequences. About this clonotype itself: Its target is not known.

Sequencing was performed on naive CXCR3+ CD8+ T cells from blood. Subset: CD45RO-CCR7+CD27+CD95- naive CD8+ T cells expressing CXCR3 (TNR3+). The source is a human donor in good health. Some clones in this sample may be carry-over from other donors' samples. This rearrangement joins TRBV7-9 to TRBJ2-3; the D gene TCRdb calls, TRBD2, cannot be checked with no DNA. CDR3 protein: CASSRLATSTDTQYF.